These T cell receptor beta chains were read from a single sample in a study of regulatory dendritic cells for organ transplantation. These receptors' targets are unknown. Using immunoSEQ multiplex PCR, the repertoire was profiled, and TCRdb retains in-frame clones only, with some absent. This sample yields about 5,400 clones, of which 65% to 80% are seen a single time; around 21% belongs to the top ten. Specimen: memory CD8+ T cells from blood cultured with regulatory dendritic cells. The source of these receptors is a human donor in good health. CDR3s include the opening cysteine and the closing phenylalanine or tryptophan. Each record gives: CDR3 DNA, CDR3 protein, V gene, clone size, D gene, J gene. D genes are given only for firm matches. Not all rows give a size; the values are once, few, many and, for expanded clones, a class.

DNA: TGTGCCAGTAGCGCTACAGGGATGACTACTGGGGCCAACGTCCTGACTTTC
CDR3: CASSATGMTTGANVLTF
V: TRBV19
size: once
D: NA
J: TRBJ2-6

DNA: TGTGCCAGCAGTGAAGACAGTAACACCGGGGAGCTGTTTTTT
CDR3: CASSEDSNTGELFF
V: TRBV6-1
size: once
D: NA
J: TRBJ2-2

DNA: TGTGCCAGCAGTTTAGGACAAGTCTCTGGGGCCAACGTCCTGACTTTC
CDR3: CASSLGQVSGANVLTF
V: TRBV28
size: once
D: NA
J: TRBJ2-6

DNA: TGTGCCAGCAGCCAAGAAGGGCCTAGCGGGGGGGCCGATACGCAGTATTTT
CDR3: CASSQEGPSGGADTQYF
V: TRBV4-2
size: once
D: TRBD2
J: TRBJ2-3

DNA: TGTGCCAGCACCCTGACAGAGAACACTGAAGCTTTCTTT
CDR3: CASTLTENTEAFF
V: TRBV6-1
size: NA
D: NA
J: TRBJ1-1

DNA: TGTGCCAGCAGCTTAATCCCCCCGACAGGGGAAGGCTACACCTTC
CDR3: CASSLIPPTGEGYTF
V: TRBV7-9
size: NA
D: TRBD1
J: TRBJ1-2

DNA: TGTGCCAGCAGCTTACTCCGGTCCATGAACACTGAAGCTTTCTTT
CDR3: CASSLLRSMNTEAFF
V: TRBV7-8
size: NA
D: NA
J: TRBJ1-1

DNA: TGTGCCAGCAGAAAAACATTCGGAAACACCATATATTTT
CDR3: CASRKTFGNTIYF
V: TRBV16
size: NA
D: NA
J: TRBJ1-3

DNA: TGTGCCAGCAGTTACTACGAGGACCTCTATGGCTACACCTTC
CDR3: CASSYYEDLYGYTF
V: TRBV6-5
size: NA
D: NA
J: TRBJ1-2

DNA: TGTGCCAGCTCGCCCCTAGGGGACAGGGCCTCGGATGGCTACACCTTC
CDR3: CASSPLGDRASDGYTF
V: TRBV18
size: NA
D: TRBD1
J: TRBJ1-2

DNA: TGTGCCAGTGACAGCAGCGAAGGGCCAGGCTACACCTTC
CDR3: CASDSSEGPGYTF
V: TRBV13
size: NA
D: NA
J: TRBJ1-2

DNA: TGTGCCAGCAGCCCCGGGGATAATTCACCCCTCCACTTT
CDR3: CASSPGDNSPLHF
V: TRBV5-4
size: few
D: NA
J: TRBJ1-6

DNA: TGTGCCAGCAGCCTTAGGACAAACTACGAGCAGTACTTC
CDR3: CASSLRTNYEQYF
V: TRBV14
size: NA
D: NA
J: TRBJ2-7

DNA: TGTGCCAGCGGCGGGACCCACGAGCAGTACTTC
CDR3: CASGGTHEQYF
V: TRBV7-9
size: few
D: NA
J: TRBJ2-7

DNA: TGCGCCAGCAGCCAAGAACAGGCCGGTAACTTCTACGAGCAGTACTTC
CDR3: CASSQEQAGNFYEQYF
V: TRBV4-1
size: once
D: NA
J: TRBJ2-7

DNA: TGTGCCAGTAGTAGGGATCCTCCCCTGGCCTACGAGCAGTACTTC
CDR3: CASSRDPPLAYEQYF
V: TRBV19
size: few
D: NA
J: TRBJ2-7

DNA: TGCGCCAGCAGCCTCCGACAGGGAAGTTACGAGCAGTACTTC
CDR3: CASSLRQGSYEQYF
V: TRBV5-1
size: once
D: TRBD1
J: TRBJ2-7

DNA: TGCGCCAGCAGCCAAATTAGGAGTGGGGGCTACGAGCAGTACTTC
CDR3: CASSQIRSGGYEQYF
V: TRBV4-1
size: NA
D: NA
J: TRBJ2-7

DNA: TGTGCCAGCAGCTCCGACGGATACGAGCAGTACTTC
CDR3: CASSSDGYEQYF
V: TRBV9
size: NA
D: NA
J: TRBJ2-7

DNA: TGTGCCAGCAGCTCCGGACAGGGAATCTATGGCTACACCTTC
CDR3: CASSSGQGIYGYTF
V: TRBV7-6
size: few
D: TRBD1
J: TRBJ1-2

DNA: TGCAGCGTTGAAGAGGAGACTAGCGGGATTTCCTACGAGCAGTACTTC
CDR3: CSVEEETSGISYEQYF
V: TRBV29-1
size: NA
D: TRBD2
J: TRBJ2-7

DNA: TGTGCCAGCAGTGGACAAAGCGGGAGTGGGGGGGAGACCCAGTACTTC
CDR3: CASSGQSGSGGETQYF
V: TRBV6-1
size: NA
D: TRBD2
J: TRBJ2-5

DNA: TGTGCCAGCAGCCCTAACTTAGGACTGGGATACAATGAGCAGTTCTTC
CDR3: CASSPNLGLGYNEQFF
V: TRBV5-5
size: NA
D: NA
J: TRBJ2-1

DNA: TGTGCCAGCAGGCACGACAGGGCAGGCAGGGAGCTGTTTTTT
CDR3: CASRHDRAGRELFF
V: TRBV27
size: NA
D: TRBD1
J: TRBJ2-2

DNA: TGTGCCAGCAGCGGATTTAGCGGGAGTTCTTGGAATGAGCAGTTCTTC
CDR3: CASSGFSGSSWNEQFF
V: TRBV7-9
size: NA
D: TRBD2
J: TRBJ2-1

DNA: TGCGCCAGCAGCCAAGGACATCGCCCTTGGGCCCAGCATTTT
CDR3: CASSQGHRPWAQHF
V: TRBV4-1
size: NA
D: NA
J: TRBJ1-5

DNA: TGTGCCAGCAGTTACTCGGGGACACAGCCCCAGCATTTT
CDR3: CASSYSGTQPQHF
V: TRBV6-5
size: NA
D: NA
J: TRBJ1-5

DNA: TGTGCCACCATGCGGAGGGAGGGGGGCGCTAGCACAGATACGCAGTATTTT
CDR3: CATMRREGGASTDTQYF
V: TRBV15
size: NA
D: NA
J: TRBJ2-3

DNA: TGTGCCTGGAGCCTTTCCTATGGGGGGAACAATGAGCAGTTCTTC
CDR3: CAWSLSYGGNNEQFF
V: TRBV30
size: NA
D: NA
J: TRBJ2-1

DNA: TGCGCCAGCAGCACCGGGACTAGCGGGAGTGATGAGCAGTTCTTC
CDR3: CASSTGTSGSDEQFF
V: TRBV5-1
size: NA
D: TRBD2
J: TRBJ2-1

DNA: TGTGCCAGCAGTTTTTATTCAGATGAAAAACTGTTTTTT
CDR3: CASSFYSDEKLFF
V: TRBV28
size: NA
D: NA
J: TRBJ1-4

DNA: TGTGCCAGCAGCGTAGGACTCCAACCGAGGTACAATGAGCAGTTCTTC
CDR3: CASSVGLQPRYNEQFF
V: TRBV9
size: NA
D: NA
J: TRBJ2-1

DNA: TGTGCCAGCAGCGTATCCGGGAAAGCAGATACGCAGTATTTT
CDR3: CASSVSGKADTQYF
V: TRBV9
size: medium-sized
D: NA
J: TRBJ2-3